Listed below are T cell receptor beta chains from one sample, sequenced in a study of post-analysis software for immune sequencing data. TCRdb passed the PCR reads through MiXCR, listing each CDR3 protein once. The sample has 500,000 to 600,000 distinct CDR3 sequences, roughly 45% seen once. Sequenced material: blood. All receptors derive from a girl under 18 with multiple sclerosis. Each CDR3 is given with its conserved first and last residue. A D gene is named only where the DNA matches it firmly. Size values are once, few and many counts, or a class for expanded clones, and some rows have none.

size	V	J	D	DNA	CDR3
NA	TRBV4-2	TRBJ1-3	NA	TGTGCCAGCAGCCAGCGGACAGCTTCTGGAAACACCATATATTTT	CASSQRTASGNTIYF
NA	TRBV5-5	TRBJ2-7	TRBD2	TGTGCCAGCAGCTCCGGGACTAGCCTTGCCTACGAGCAGTACTTC	CASSSGTSLAYEQYF
NA	TRBV3-1	TRBJ1-2	NA	TGTGCCAGCAGCCAAGAGGCAAGGAGGTACACCTTC	CASSQEARRYTF
NA	TRBV4-1	TRBJ2-1	TRBD2	TGCGCCAGCAGCCCGTTGGTTGGACTAGCGGGAGGGCCGGGGACCTACAATGAGCAGTTCTTC	CASSPLVGLAGGPGTYNEQFF
NA	TRBV20-1	TRBJ1-1	NA	TGCAGTGCTAGAGCCTACAGGAACACTGAAGCTTTCTTT	CSARAYRNTEAFF
NA	TRBV2	TRBJ1-1	NA	TGTGCCAGCAGTGAAATAACAGATCGGACTGAAGCTTTCTTT	CASSEITDRTEAFF
NA	TRBV5-1	TRBJ2-1	NA	TGCGCCAGCAGCGTCCAACCTCAGGGGAACCCAAATGAGCAGTTCTTC	CASSVQPQGNPNEQFF
few	TRBV7-9	TRBJ1-2	NA	TGTGCCAGCAGTCACAGCTCCGATGGCTACACCTTC	CASSHSSDGYTF
NA	TRBV12-3/TRBV12-4	TRBJ2-1	NA	TGTGCCAGCAGCCTCAGGATACGATATGAGCAGTTCTTC	CASSLRIRYEQFF
few	TRBV27	TRBJ2-1	TRBD1	TGTGCCAGCAGTTCCCCAGGCCGGGACAGGGACAATGAGCAGTTCTTC	CASSSPGRDRDNEQFF
NA	TRBV10-3	TRBJ2-1	TRBD2	TGTGCCATCCAGCGGGAGAAGGCGGGCAATGAGCAGTTCTTC	CAIQREKAGNEQFF
NA	TRBV12-3/TRBV12-4	TRBJ2-4	NA	TGTGCCAGCAGTTTTCTGGGACCGGTTGGGGAGCAGTACTTC	CASSFLGPVGEQYF
NA	TRBV29-1	TRBJ2-3	TRBD1	TGCAGCGTTGAGGGACAGGGGAACCCAGATACGCAGTATTTT	CSVEGQGNPDTQYF
NA	TRBV12-3/TRBV12-4	TRBJ1-2	NA	TGTGCCAGCAGCTGGAGTGGCTACACCTTC	CASSWSGYTF
NA	TRBV12-3/TRBV12-4	TRBJ2-7	NA	TGTGCCAGCAGACCCGGGACAAACTACGAGCAGTACTTC	CASRPGTNYEQYF
NA	TRBV20-1	TRBJ1-2	TRBD1	TGCAGTGCTTCGACAGGGCTAGGATTGGGCTACACCTTC	CSASTGLGLGYTF
NA	TRBV13	TRBJ2-7	TRBD2	TGTGCCAGCAGCCCAAAGGGACTAGCGGGAGGAGGGGGGCAGTACTTC	CASSPKGLAGGGGQYF
few	TRBV28	TRBJ2-7	NA	TGTGCCAGCAGTTTCATGAGAGCGGGCGAGCAGTACTTC	CASSFMRAGEQYF
NA	TRBV9	TRBJ1-5	NA	TGTGCCAGCAGCGTAGACGGTGATAGCAATCAGCCCCAGCATTTT	CASSVDGDSNQPQHF
NA	TRBV6-5	TRBJ2-7	TRBD1	TGTGCCAGCAGTTACTCGAGTTTGGGAAGGACAGGCCTTACCTACGAGCAGTACTTC	CASSYSSLGRTGLTYEQYF
NA	TRBV15	TRBJ2-5	NA	TGTGCCGCCAGCCCCGGTGGGAGCCAAGAGACCCAGTACTTC	CAASPGGSQETQYF
NA	TRBV2	TRBJ2-7	NA	TGTGCCAGCAGTTACCAGGACCCGACGTACTTC	CASSYQDPTYF
NA	TRBV20-1	TRBJ2-5	NA	TGCAGTGCTAGAGAAAATCGGGAGCAGTACTTC	CSARENREQYF
NA	TRBV7-2	TRBJ2-5	NA	TGTGCCAGCAGCCTCGGGACGGGCACGATCCTCCAAGAGACCCAGTACTTC	CASSLGTGTILQETQYF
NA	TRBV7-6	TRBJ2-1	TRBD2	TGTGCCAGCAGCTCTGGACTAGCGGGGGTCAATGAGCAGTTCTTC	CASSSGLAGVNEQFF
NA	TRBV6-1	TRBJ1-1	NA	TGTGCCAGTCAACCTCCGGGACACCAAATGAACGCTGAAGCTTTCTTT	CASQPPGHQMNAEAFF
NA	TRBV10-3	TRBJ2-1	NA	TGTGCCATCAGTGAGCCGAATTTTGGGGGATTAACATCCTACAATGAGCAGTTCTTC	CAISEPNFGGLTSYNEQFF
NA	TRBV6-5	TRBJ2-6	NA	TGTGCCAGCAGTTACTGGGGCACCGACCTCTCTGGGGCCAACGTCCTGACTTTC	CASSYWGTDLSGANVLTF
NA	TRBV7-2	TRBJ1-5	NA	TGTGCCTGCAGCTTAGTGAGGGATCAGCCCCAGCATTTT	CACSLVRDQPQHF
NA	TRBV27	TRBJ2-7	NA	TGTGCCGCAGGGGACTCTTCCTCCTACGAGCAGTACTTC	CAAGDSSSYEQYF
NA	TRBV3-1	TRBJ2-7	TRBD1	TGTGCCAGCAGCCAAGATTCGGGACAGGGGGCCAACGAGCAGTACTTC	CASSQDSGQGANEQYF
NA	TRBV7-8	TRBJ2-4	NA	TGTGCCAGCAGCTTAGGGGGGCTCGGGGCCAAAAACATTCAGTACTTC	CASSLGGLGAKNIQYF
few	TRBV5-1	TRBJ1-4	NA	TGCGCCAGCAGTTTGATCCAGGGGAGTGAAAAACTGTTTTTT	CASSLIQGSEKLFF
NA	TRBV12-3/TRBV12-4	TRBJ2-3	TRBD2	TGTGCCAGCACCCTTAGCGGGAGCACAGATACGCAGTATTTT	CASTLSGSTDTQYF
once	TRBV20-1	TRBJ1-1	NA	TGCAGTGCTTCGGGACCCTCGAACACTGAAGCTTTCTTT	CSASGPSNTEAFF
few	TRBV4-1	TRBJ2-1	NA	TGCGCCAGCAGCCCCAGGGTTGATGAGCAGTTCTTC	CASSPRVDEQFF
few	TRBV20-1	TRBJ2-7	TRBD1	TGCAGTGCTAGAGTAGGGACAGGGGGCTCCTACGAGCAGTACTTC	CSARVGTGGSYEQYF
NA	TRBV11-3	TRBJ1-1	TRBD1	TGTGCCAGCAGCCCGAACAGGGGGTACACTGAAGCTTTCTTT	CASSPNRGYTEAFF
NA	TRBV29-1	TRBJ2-1	NA	TGCAGCGTTGAGGAGAGGCGTAGGGATTTATTCAATGAGCAGTTCTTC	CSVEERRRDLFNEQFF
NA	TRBV6-2/TRBV6-3	TRBJ2-7	TRBD1	TGTGCCAGCAGTTCAACAGGGGGTCCTTCCTACGAGCAGTACTTC	CASSSTGGPSYEQYF
NA	TRBV7-9	TRBJ2-1	TRBD2	TGTGCCAGCAGCTTAGCGGGAGGGCTCTGCAATGAGCAGTTCTTC	CASSLAGGLCNEQFF
NA	TRBV7-2	TRBJ1-1	NA	TGTGCCAGCAGCTTAGGGGCGGGGAGGTGGACTGAAGCTTTCTTT	CASSLGAGRWTEAFF
NA	TRBV6-6	TRBJ1-1	NA	TGTGCCAGCAGTTACACGTCAGGGGCCCGGGGCACTGAAGCTTTCTTT	CASSYTSGARGTEAFF